This T cell receptor (beta chain) was profiled in a study of cytomegalovirus exposure and HLA in healthy donors. Notes on the study in general: The listing of 150 or so TCR beta chains classed them as cytomegalovirus-associated.

About this clone itself: Antigen specificity is unknown.

PCR amplification relied on 60 Vbeta primers (plus 13 Jbeta primers). Per the study methods: Some 10 million of the 80 million or so unique TCR beta chains counted in a later analysis were shared. Assay used: immunoSEQ multiplex PCR; TCRdb lists only in-frame clones, some missing. V, J and clone size are those of that table, while D and trimming were read from the DNA. The sample lists about 120,000 clones; around 76% were seen once. The CDR3 runs 14 residues. V gave up 5 bases and J gave up 2 bases, with 12 bases separating them. CDR1 and CDR2 (germline): SGHTA, FQGNSA. This TCR derives from a man in his sixties in good health and CMV-seropositive. Specimen: PBMCs. The chain joins TRBV7-2 to TRBJ1-2, with D tentatively TRBD1 (6 bases). CDR3 loop: CASSAQQGNYGYTF. The CDR3 DNA reads TGTGCCAGCAGCGCCCAACAGGGCAACTATGGCTACACCTTC.